Following are 14 T cell receptor beta chains from one sample sequenced in a study of cytomegalovirus exposure and HLA in healthy donors. Using immunoSEQ multiplex PCR, the repertoire was profiled, and TCRdb retains in-frame clones only, with some absent. The table lists about 330,000 clones, 87% of them singletons. Sequences were obtained from PBMCs. These receptor sequences come from a young woman in good health and CMV-seropositive.

The chain carries TRBV28 and TRBJ1-5, with D unclear. This CDR3 comprises 14 residues. CDR1 and CDR2 (germline): MDHEN, SYDVKM. Trimming left V 6 bases short and J 2 bases short, with 11 bases between. The CDR3 bases are TGTGCCAGCAGGATGGGTTGGGGCAATCAGCCCCAGCATTTT. Amino acid sequence: CASRMGWGNQPQHF. The full variable domain, its missing parts supplied by reference TRBV28 and TRBJ1-5, is DVKVTQSSRYLVKRTGEKVFLECVQDMDHENMFWYRQDPGLGLRLIYFSYDVKMKEKGDIPEGYSVSREKKERFSLILESASTNQTSMYLCASRMGWGNQPQHFGDGTRLSIL.

This clone has more than one count but fewer than ten. The rearrangement joins TRBV27 to TRBJ1-2; 8 nucleotides line up with TRBD1. The CDR3 has 13 residues. After removal of 4 bases from V and 4 bases from J, the junction contained 2 bases not matched to a gene. CDR1 and CDR2 from the germline V gene are MNHEY and SMNVEV (reference sequence). CDR3 protein: CASSSTGAYGYTF. In DNA form, the CDR3 reads TGTGCCAGCAGTTCGACAGGGGCCTATGGCTACACCTTC.

The rearrangement uses TRBV4-3 and TRBJ2-1; TRBD2 matches at 10 bases. The CDR3 loop spans 17 amino acids. J gave up 3 bases and V 1 base, and 6 bases lay outside the gene matches. CDR1 LGHNA and CDR2 YSLEER come from the germline V gene. As DNA, the CDR3 is TGCGCCAGCAGCCAAGGTTCTAGCGGGAGTTTCTACAATGAGCAGTTCTTC. Protein sequence: CASSQGSSGSFYNEQFF.

This chain connects TRBV7-6 to TRBJ1-3, with 7 bases aligning to TRBD1. CDR1 SGHVS and CDR2 FNYEAQ come from the germline V gene. The J segment lost 0 bases and the V segment lost 3 bases, leaving 5 bases of the junction unmatched. The CDR3 totals 16 residues. Here the CDR3 DNA reads TGTGCCAGCAGCTTGGGGGGACAGAGCTCTGGAAACACCATATATTTT. This sequence encodes CASSLGGQSSGNTIYF.

The chain is built from TRBV29-1 and TRBJ1-2; D not certain. Germline assignment: CDR1 SQVTM and CDR2 ANQGSEA. Deletions cut 7 bases from V and 6 bases from J, with 15 bases between. The CDR3 runs 12 residues. The CDR3 loop is CSAPNSLNGYTF. The CDR3 nucleotides read TGCAGCGCCCCAAACTCCCTGAATGGCTACACCTTC.

This chain links TRBV29-1 with TRBJ2-7, with D hard to call. The V end was cut by 6 bases, the J end by 2 bases, with 14 bases between. The CDR3 contains 13 residues. Germline assignment: CDR1 SQVTM and CDR2 ANQGSEA. CDR3 nucleotide sequence: TGCAGCGTATGGGCCCCCACTCCCTACGAGCAGTACTTC. Translated, it gives CSVWAPTPYEQYF.

This sequence joins TRBV4-3 and TRBJ2-3; 10 nucleotides match TRBD2. This CDR3 comprises 15 residues. Trimming removed 4 bases from V and 2 bases from J; junction bases left unmatched: 3. Per the germline V gene, CDR1 is LGHNA and CDR2 is YSLEER. The CDR3: CASSRSGGFTDTQYF. The DNA of the CDR3 is TGCGCCAGCAGCCGTAGCGGGGGGTTCACAGATACGCAGTATTTT.

The chain has TRBV6-5 and TRBJ2-7; D may correspond to TRBD1 or TRBD2 (5 bases each). Germline V gene lookup returns CDR1 MNHEY and CDR2 SVGAGI. Trimming removed 6 bases at V and 4 bases at J, with 16 bases between. CDR3 length: 14 residues. The CDR3 bases are TGTGCCAGCAGACGGGACGGAAGGGGATACGAGCAGTACTTC. Its translation is CASRRDGRGYEQYF.

In this sample, this clone turned up a few times. The rearrangement links TRBV25-1 to TRBJ1-2; D perhaps matches TRBD1 (6 bases). The CDR3 sequence is 12 residues long. Germline assignment: CDR1 MGHDK and CDR2 SYGVNS. V lost 7 bases to trimming and J lost 4 bases, with 10 bases between them. CDR3 region: CASKTGLYGYTF. The CDR3 DNA follows: TGTGCCAGCAAAACAGGGCTCTATGGCTACACCTTC.

This CDR3 reads CASSAFSGELFF. Written as DNA, the CDR3 is TGTGCCAGCAGCGCCTTTAGCGGGGAGCTGTTTTTT. This chain connects TRBV7-2 to TRBJ2-2; no clear D gene. CDR3 length equals 12 residues. CDR1 is SGHTA and CDR2 is FQGNSA in the germline V gene. V was pared by 5 bases and J by 7 bases, with 8 bases between.

This clone was seen just once. The V and J genes are TRBV6-5 and TRBJ1-1; possible D gene TRBD1, 5 bases. This CDR3 is 13 amino acids long. V lost 5 bases to trimming and J lost 6 bases, with 13 bases between them. Germline CDR1 MNHEY, CDR2 SVGAGI. CDR3: CASSIAWGAEAFF. The CDR3 DNA sequence: TGTGCCAGCAGTATCGCTTGGGGGGCTGAAGCTTTCTTT.

The chain couples TRBV25-1 to TRBJ2-7; 7 nucleotides agree with TRBD2. Germline V gene data show CDR1 as MGHDK and CDR2 as SYGVNS. CDR3 size: 13 residues. The V and J ends lost 7 bases and 2 bases, in that order; junction bases with no gene match: 5. The CDR3 region has the DNA TGTGCCAGCAAGCAAGCGGGGCCCTACGAGCAGTACTTC. Its protein is CASKQAGPYEQYF.

The CDR3 DNA reads TGCGCCAGCAGCTTGTCTGCGGGAGGAGAAGAGACCCAGTACTTC. Protein: CASSLSAGGEETQYF. The chain joins TRBV5-1 to TRBJ2-5, with 8 positions matching TRBD2. Germline lookup yields CDR1 SGHRS and CDR2 YFSETQ. The CDR3 covers 15 residues. The V and J ends lost 1 base and 3 bases, in that order; junction bases with no gene match: 5. The full variable domain, rest sourced from reference TRBV5-1 and TRBJ2-5, is KAGVTQTPRYLIKTRGQQVTLSCSPISGHRSVSWYQQTPGQGLQFLFEYFSETQRNKGNFPGRFSGRQFSNSRSEMNVSTLELGDSALYLCASSLSAGGEETQYFGPGTRLLVL.

The rearrangement links TRBV6-6 to TRBJ2-7; TRBD1 agrees at 9 bases. After removal of 0 bases from V and 6 bases from J, the junction contained 3 bases not matched to a gene. Per germline, CDR1 MNHNY and CDR2 SVGAGI (reference sequence). This CDR3 has 14 residues. CDR3 in amino acids: CASSYSGTGIEQYF. The CDR3 nucleotides are TGTGCCAGCAGTTACTCTGGGACAGGGATCGAGCAGTACTTC.